The 20 T cell receptor beta chains below were found in one sample sequenced in a study of cytomegalovirus exposure and HLA in healthy donors. This PCR relied on a set of 60 Vbeta primers and 13 Jbeta primers. Measured with immunoSEQ multiplex PCR; TCRdb has only the in-frame clones, and not every one. The sample carries under 95,000 clones, over 70% recorded once. Sequencing used PBMCs. These receptors all come from a boy younger than 18 in good health and CMV-seronegative.

The chain recombines TRBV7-9 with TRBJ2-2; TRBD2 agrees at 9 bases. There are 16 residues in the CDR3. CDR1 and CDR2 (germline): SEHNR, FQNEAQ (reference sequence). V shed 5 bases, J shed 3 bases, and the junction held 7 bases outside the gene matches. The DNA for the CDR3 is TGTGCCAGCAGCCCTCTCGGGACTAGCTACACCGGGGAGCTGTTTTTT. It yields the protein CASSPLGTSYTGELFF.

The sample holds one count of this clone. This rearrangement joins TRBV11-1 to TRBJ1-1; perhaps TRBD1 as D (5 bases). The ends were cut back, 3 bases at V and 4 bases at J, with 15 bases in the middle. The CDR3 consists of 15 residues. Germline CDR1 reads SGHAT; CDR2 reads FQDESV (reference sequence). The CDR3 nucleotides are TGTGCCAGCAGCTTTAGGTCAACAGGCAGCACTGAAGCTTTCTTT. This gives the protein CASSFRSTGSTEAFF.

The rearrangement uses TRBV5-1 and TRBJ2-1; TRBD2 might be the D (6 bases). This CDR3 is 14 amino acids long. Trimming removed 2 bases at V and 10 bases at J, with 16 bases between. Germline-derived CDR1 and CDR2 are SGHRS and YFSETQ. CDR3 in amino acids: CASSFWRAGGEQFF. The CDR3 DNA follows: TGCGCCAGCAGCTTTTGGCGGGCCGGGGGAGAGCAGTTCTTC.

In its sample, this clone was seen a few times. This rearrangement joins TRBV6-4 to TRBJ2-3; D gene ambiguous. The V gene lost 5 bases and the J gene lost 3 bases, with 9 bases spanning the gap. Germline-derived CDR1 and CDR2 are MRHNA and SNTAGT. CDR3 length equals 13 residues. The CDR3 nucleotides are TGTGCCAGCAGTAAGCTCGAGACAGATACGCAGTATTTT. Its protein is CASSKLETDTQYF.

This clone occurred a few times. V is TRBV5-4 and J is TRBJ1-6, with D maybe TRBD1 (5 bases). The CDR3 consists of 14 residues. Trimming removed 2 bases from V and 7 bases from J, with 10 bases in between. Germline lookup yields CDR1 SGHNT and CDR2 YYREEE (reference sequence). The CDR3 loop reads CASSFTWGNSPLHF. DNA for the CDR3: TGTGCCAGCAGCTTCACGTGGGGCAATTCACCCCTCCACTTT.

V usage is TRBV27 and J usage is TRBJ2-7; possible D gene TRBD1, 6 bases. Per the germline V gene, CDR1 is MNHEY and CDR2 is SMNVEV (reference sequence). The CDR3 spans 13 residues. Trimming removed 3 bases from V and 4 bases from J, with 10 bases in between. The CDR3: CASSFGTLYEQYF. For the CDR3, the DNA is TGTGCCAGCAGTTTCGGGACACTGTACGAGCAGTACTTC.

This clone has a handful of counts. The chain has TRBV6-5 and TRBJ1-1; D call uncertain. Germline V gene lookup returns CDR1 MNHEY and CDR2 SVGAGI. The V end was cut by 10 bases, the J end by 11 bases, with 14 bases between. CDR3 length: 10 residues. In DNA, the CDR3 is TGTGCCACCTACTATCGGTTGGCTTTCTTT. Its translation: CATYYRLAFF.

The CDR3 protein is CSVGTGVSKNIQYF. The CDR3 coding sequence is TGCAGCGTCGGGACAGGGGTGTCCAAAAACATTCAGTACTTC. The chain links TRBV29-1 to TRBJ2-4; 10 positions agree with TRBD1. Germline-derived CDR1 and CDR2 are SQVTM and ANQGSEA. V shed 6 bases, J shed 2 bases, and the junction held 4 bases outside the gene matches. The CDR3 consists of 14 residues.

V and J are TRBV6-5 and TRBJ1-2; the D is unclear. This CDR3 contains 13 residues. Trimming shortened V by 10 bases and J by 2 bases, and 14 bases separated the two germline ends. The germline V gene has CDR1 MNHEY and CDR2 SVGAGI. The CDR3 loop reads CATSPGVNYGYTF. In DNA, the CDR3 is TGTGCCACGAGTCCCGGGGTAAACTATGGCTACACCTTC.

This clone was recorded a few times. The J gene is TRBJ2-3, the V gene TRBV9; tentative D call: TRBD2 (5 bases). Germline V gives CDR1 SGDLS, CDR2 YYNGEE. V lost 2 bases and J 5 bases, leaving 12 bases between the germline ends. The CDR3 extends over 14 amino acids. CDR3 nucleotide sequence: TGTGCCAGCAGCGTCCGGGAAAGAAAAGATACGCAGTATTTT. As protein: CASSVRERKDTQYF.

CDR3 region: CASSPYTGELFF. For the CDR3, the DNA is TGCGCCAGCAGCCCGTACACCGGGGAGCTGTTTTTT. The V gene is TRBV5-1, the J gene TRBJ2-2; D gene unclear. V was shortened by 4 bases and J by 3 bases, with 4 bases between the two germline ends. The CDR3 sequence is 12 residues long. From germline, CDR1 is SGHRS and CDR2 YFSETQ.

The chain uses TRBV7-6 and TRBJ2-7; 10 bases are shared with TRBD1. Germline V CDR1 and CDR2: SGHVS, FNYEAQ. This CDR3 is built from 14 residues. Trimming cost V 5 bases and J 2 bases; bases outside gene matches: 3. The CDR3 here is CASSIGTGAYEQYF. The CDR3 coding sequence is TGTGCCAGCAGCATAGGGACAGGGGCCTACGAGCAGTACTTC.

This chain joins TRBV29-1 and TRBJ2-7; no clear D gene. CDR1 and CDR2 from the germline V gene are SQVTM and ANQGSEA. V was shortened by 4 bases and J by 0 bases, with 10 bases between the two germline ends. The length of the CDR3 is 13 residues. CDR3 sequence (DNA): TGCAGCGTTGGGGCAGAGAGCTCCTACGAGCAGTACTTC. This sequence encodes CSVGAESSYEQYF.

The V call is TRBV4-3, the J call TRBJ2-3; D call uncertain. Germline CDR1 and CDR2: LGHNA and YSLEER. V lost 5 bases to trimming and J lost 0 bases, with 12 bases between them. The CDR3 has 15 amino acids. CDR3 residues: CASSLGYSSTDTQYF. In DNA, the CDR3 is TGCGCCAGCAGCTTGGGCTACTCAAGCACAGATACGCAGTATTTT.

This rearrangement joins TRBV4-3 to TRBJ1-2, with TRBD1 matching 7 bases. V was clipped by 0 bases and J by 0 bases; unmatched bases: 1. This CDR3 comprises 15 residues. From germline, CDR1 is LGHNA and CDR2 YSLEER. CDR3 sequence (DNA): TGCGCCAGCAGCCAAGAGACAGGGACTAACTATGGCTACACCTTC. This sequence encodes CASSQETGTNYGYTF.

This clone occurred a few times. The V and J genes are TRBV28 and TRBJ1-1, with 7 nucleotides matching TRBD1. Looked up from germline, CDR1 is MDHEN and CDR2 is SYDVKM. After removal of 5 bases from V and 1 base from J, the junction contained 13 bases not matched to a gene. This CDR3 has 17 amino acids. CDR3 residues: CASSPYQWGQPNTEAFF. The CDR3 coding sequence is TGTGCCAGCAGTCCTTATCAATGGGGACAGCCGAACACTGAAGCTTTCTTT.

The J gene is TRBJ2-1, the V gene TRBV28; D is uncertain. The V gene's germline CDR1 is MDHEN and CDR2 SYDVKM. This CDR3 has 13 amino acids. V lost 8 bases, J lost 9 bases, and 17 bases lay in between. This CDR3 is CASSILVRGEQFF. The CDR3 DNA reads as TGTGCCAGCTCAATCCTCGTTCGAGGTGAGCAGTTCTTC.

V is TRBV4-1 and J is TRBJ2-7; TRBD2 agrees at 7 bases. CDR3 length: 15 amino acids. Germline CDR1 MGHRA, CDR2 YSYEKL. Germline trimming cut 4 bases from V and 3 bases from J; bases unmatched to any gene: 9. The CDR3 DNA is TGCGCCAGCAGCCTAATAGGACTAGAAGGCTACGAGCAGTACTTC. Its protein is CASSLIGLEGYEQYF.

The rearrangement links TRBV30 to TRBJ2-5; D possibly corresponds to TRBD2 (5 bases). Trimming removed 2 bases at V and 5 bases at J, with 12 bases between. The CDR3 has 13 amino acids. Germline CDR1 is GTSNPN and CDR2 is SVGIG (reference sequence). The CDR3 bases are TGTGCCTGGAGTAGGGCCCAGCGGGAGACCCAGTACTTC. As protein: CAWSRAQRETQYF.

This chain joins TRBV4-3 and TRBJ2-1, with 11 bases fitting TRBD2. Trimming cost V 1 base and J 2 bases; bases outside gene matches: 4. CDR1 LGHNA and CDR2 YSLEER come from the germline V gene. The CDR3 spans 17 residues. CDR3 residues: CASSQGGTSGTYNEQFF. DNA for the CDR3: TGCGCCAGCAGCCAAGGCGGGACTAGCGGTACCTACAATGAGCAGTTCTTC.